Listed below are T cell receptor beta chains from one sample, sequenced in a study of control samples from healthy donors and cancer patients. Produced via immunoSEQ multiplex PCR; TCRdb's table is partial and in-frame only. Of over 80,000 clones listed, 79% are singletons. The sample comprised blood. These receptors came from a woman under 40 in good health. Both conserved end residues are part of each CDR3. The order of the fields is V gene, clone size, D gene, J gene, CDR3 DNA, CDR3 protein. The D gene is left open where the match is weak. Only some rows state a clone size, as once, few, many or a class for expanded clones.

TRBV24-1,.,.,TRBJ1-5,TGTGCCACCAGTGGGGCGGGATCGGACAATCAGCCCCAGCATTTT,CATSGAGSDNQPQHF
TRBV21-1,.,.,TRBJ2-2,TGTGCCAGCAGCAAAGATGGGACAGGGGGCACCGGGGAGCTGTTTTTT,CASSKDGTGGTGELFF
TRBV10-3,.,TRBD2,TRBJ2-1,TGTGCCATCAGTATCCAGAGTAGCGGGGGTGCAAATGAGCAGTTCTTC,CAISIQSSGGANEQFF
TRBV2,.,.,TRBJ1-1,TGTGCCAGCAGTGAAGACCGTCAGGGGAACACTGAAGCTTTCTTT,CASSEDRQGNTEAFF
TRBV5-5,.,.,TRBJ2-7,TGTGCCAGCAGCCTGACGGCGGGTTACGAGCAGTACTTC,CASSLTAGYEQYF
TRBV29-1,.,TRBD2,TRBJ2-7,TGCAGCGCCGCGGGGACTAGCGGCTACGAGCAGTACTTC,CSAAGTSGYEQYF
TRBV12-5,.,TRBD1,TRBJ1-1,TGTGCTAGTGGGGAACAGGGGTTCGCCACTGAAGCTTTCTTT,CASGEQGFATEAFF
TRBV18,.,.,TRBJ1-1,TGTGCCAGCTCATCCCTGGACAGTATGAACACTGAAGCTTTCTTT,CASSSLDSMNTEAFF
TRBV24-1,.,.,TRBJ2-2,TGTGCCACCAGTGAGCGGAGGGAGCTGTTTTTT,CATSERRELFF
TRBV5-1,.,TRBD1,TRBJ2-7,TGCGCCAGCAGCTGGGACAGAGACGCCTACGAGCAGTACTTC,CASSWDRDAYEQYF
TRBV6-5,.,.,TRBJ2-6,TGTGCCAGCACAAGGGGGGCGCTGGGGGCCAACGTCCTGACTTTC,CASTRGALGANVLTF
TRBV5-8,few,.,TRBJ1-1,TGTGCCAGCAGCTGGCAGGGGAACACTGAAGCTTTCTTT,CASSWQGNTEAFF
TRBV5-8,.,.,TRBJ2-7,TGTGCCAGCAGCTTGGACCGGGGGGCGAGGGAGCAGTACTTC,CASSLDRGAREQYF
TRBV18,once,TRBD2,TRBJ2-1,TGTGCCAGCTCAACCCAGCGGGGGGGCAGTTACAATGAGCAGTTCTTC,CASSTQRGGSYNEQFF
TRBV19,.,TRBD1,TRBJ1-5,TGTGCCAGTAGGGGACAGGGGGCACAGCCCCAGCATTTT,CASRGQGAQPQHF
TRBV7-8,.,TRBD1,TRBJ1-6,TGTGCCAGCAGCTTGGGGACAGGGGATTCACCCCTCCACTTT,CASSLGTGDSPLHF
TRBV21-1,.,.,TRBJ2-7,TGTGCCAGCAGCAGAAGACTAGCCCACCAGGGGCCCTACGAGCAGTACTTC,CASSRRLAHQGPYEQYF
TRBV5-1,.,TRBD1,TRBJ1-1,TGCGCCAGCAGCTTCGGTGGGACAGGCCTCATGAACACTGAAGCTTTCTTT,CASSFGGTGLMNTEAFF
TRBV5-5,.,.,TRBJ1-1,TGTGCCAGCAGCCGGCAGACTGAAGCTTTCTTT,CASSRQTEAFF
TRBV12-3/TRBV12-4,few,.,TRBJ1-2,TGTGCCAGCAGTTTAGAGGCCTTCGGCTACACCTTC,CASSLEAFGYTF
TRBV7-2,.,TRBD2,TRBJ2-7,TGTGCCAGCAGCCCAGCCGGGGGGGGATACGAGCAGTACTTC,CASSPAGGGYEQYF
TRBV6-4,.,.,TRBJ1-2,TGTGCCAGCAGTGATGGGTACAGGGTGAATGGCTACACCTTC,CASSDGYRVNGYTF
TRBV5-4,.,.,TRBJ2-5,TGTGCCAGCAGCTTGGTCCATGAGTCACAAGAGACCCAGTACTTC,CASSLVHESQETQYF
TRBV30,.,.,TRBJ1-5,TGTGCCTGGAGGGGGGACGGAGCCAATCAGCCCCAGCATTTT,CAWRGDGANQPQHF
TRBV15,.,TRBD1,TRBJ1-1,TGTGCCACCCTACAGGGGTGGAACGGGGACACTGAAGCTTTCTTT,CATLQGWNGDTEAFF
TRBV24-1,.,.,TRBJ1-1,TGTGCCACCCTCCGAGGGGAGGGTTACATGAACACTGAAGCTTTCTTT,CATLRGEGYMNTEAFF
TRBV7-3,.,.,TRBJ2-2,TGTGCCAGCAGCTTGGCCGGCAGGGAAAACACCGGGGAGCTGTTTTTT,CASSLAGRENTGELFF
TRBV27,.,TRBD2,TRBJ2-1,TGTGCCAGCAGTTTAAATAGCGGGAAGAACAATGAGCAGTTCTTC,CASSLNSGKNNEQFF
TRBV5-1,.,.,TRBJ2-1,TGCGCCAGCAGACTCACAGGCAAATCGAGCAATGAGCAGTTCTTC,CASRLTGKSSNEQFF
TRBV2,.,TRBD1,TRBJ1-2,TGTGCCAGCAGGGGGGACAGGGATATCTATGGCTACACCTTC,CASRGDRDIYGYTF
TRBV6-5,.,TRBD1,TRBJ1-2,TGTGCCAGCAGAACCTACCGGGACAGCTACTATGGCTACACCTTC,CASRTYRDSYYGYTF
TRBV30,.,.,TRBJ1-3,TGTGCCTGGAGCCGCTTTGGCTCTGGAAACACCATATATTTT,CAWSRFGSGNTIYF
TRBV30,.,.,TRBJ1-4,TGTGCCTGGAGTCGGGTGAGAGGGGGTGAAAAACTGTTTTTT,CAWSRVRGGEKLFF
TRBV19,.,.,TRBJ2-1,TGTGCCAGTGGTGAGTGGGTCAGTGAGCAGTTCTTC,CASGEWVSEQFF
TRBV30,.,.,TRBJ2-5,TGTGCCTGGAGTACGGGGGGCAGACGTGAGACCCAGTACTTC,CAWSTGGRRETQYF
TRBV19,few,TRBD1,TRBJ1-5,TGTGCCAGTAGTATACATAGACAGGGCCGCAATCAGCCCCAGCATTTT,CASSIHRQGRNQPQHF
TRBV3-1/TRBV3-2,.,TRBD1,TRBJ1-1,TGTGCCAGCAGCCGGATTGACAGGGGCCAGGATCCTAGGACTGAAGCTTTCTTT,CASSRIDRGQDPRTEAFF
TRBV5-4,.,.,TRBJ2-5,TGTGCCAGCAGCCTGGGGGGTGAGGGTTCGAAGACCCAGTACTTC,CASSLGGEGSKTQYF
TRBV7-9,.,.,TRBJ1-3,TGTGTCATAAGGGGCTCTGGAAACACCATATATTTT,CVIRGSGNTIYF
TRBV6-5,once,.,TRBJ1-4,TGTGCCAGCACAGGGGCAACTAATGAAAAACTGTTTTTT,CASTGATNEKLFF